The T cell receptor delta chain described here comes from a study of Vδ1+ human thymocytes. RNA was extracted from the cells and then reverse transcribed. CDR3 amplicons came from multiplex PCR with pooled V-gene forward and constant-region reverse primers. TCRdb reanalyzed the multiplex PCR reads using CATT. The data hold about 54,000 delta-chain clones, with approximately 15% observed a single time. Whole-study results and caveats: Unlike peripheral blood Vdelta1+ controls, thymic delta-chain sequences included around 21% Vdelta2 and few Vdelta3. Highly polyclonal TRG and TRD repertoires with Gaussian CDR3 length distributions appeared in thymus. TRG sequences recurred across donors, whereas TRD sequences stayed essentially private.

This clone turned up a few times. The antigen is not known. This CDR3 region has 20 residues. Germline CDR1 TSWWSYY, CDR2 QGS. V lost 0 bases to trimming and J lost 0 bases; unmatched junction nucleotides: 12. The sequence came from a boy in the first two years of life who had congenital heart surgery. The sample was Vdelta1+ gamma-delta thymocytes from the thymus. Subset described: FACS-sorted CD3+ TCRalphabeta- TCRVdelta1+ TCRVdelta2- thymocytes. The chain uses TRDV1 and TRDJ1; 11 bases map to TRDD3. This CDR3 is CALGELSTVGDTPYTDKLIF. The CDR3 DNA reads TGTGCTCTTGGGGAACTTTCAACGGTGGGGGATACGCCCTACACCGATAAACTCATCTTT.